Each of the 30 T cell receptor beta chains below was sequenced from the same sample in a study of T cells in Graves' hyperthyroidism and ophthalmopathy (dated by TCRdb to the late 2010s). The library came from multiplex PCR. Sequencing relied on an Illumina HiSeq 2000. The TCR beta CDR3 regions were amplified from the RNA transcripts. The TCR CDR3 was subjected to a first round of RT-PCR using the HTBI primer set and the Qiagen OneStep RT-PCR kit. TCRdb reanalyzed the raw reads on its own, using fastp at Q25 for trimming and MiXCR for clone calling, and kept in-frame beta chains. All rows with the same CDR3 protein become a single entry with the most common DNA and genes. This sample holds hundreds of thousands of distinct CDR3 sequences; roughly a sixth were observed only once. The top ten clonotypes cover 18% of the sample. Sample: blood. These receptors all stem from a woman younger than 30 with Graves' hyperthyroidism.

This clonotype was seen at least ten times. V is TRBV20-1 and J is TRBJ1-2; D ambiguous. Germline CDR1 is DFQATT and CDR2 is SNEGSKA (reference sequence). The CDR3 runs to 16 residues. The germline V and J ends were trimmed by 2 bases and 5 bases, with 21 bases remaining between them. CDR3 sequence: CSARPWKLGKGYGYTF. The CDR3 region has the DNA TGCAGTGCTAGACCTTGGAAGTTGGGGAAGGGATATGGCTACACCTTC.

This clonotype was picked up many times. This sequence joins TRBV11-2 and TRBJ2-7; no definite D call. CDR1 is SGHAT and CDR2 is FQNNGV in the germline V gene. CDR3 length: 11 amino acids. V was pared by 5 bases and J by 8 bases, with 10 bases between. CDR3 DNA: TGTGCCAGCAGCCAAACCCTTCAGCAGTACTTC. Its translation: CASSQTLQQYF.

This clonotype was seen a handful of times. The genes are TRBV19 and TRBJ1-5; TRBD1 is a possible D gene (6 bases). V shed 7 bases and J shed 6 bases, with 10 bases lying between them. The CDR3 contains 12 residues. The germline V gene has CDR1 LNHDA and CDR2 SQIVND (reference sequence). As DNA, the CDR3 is TGTGCCAGTAAAACGGGGGCTCAGCCCCAGCATTTT. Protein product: CASKTGAQPQHF.

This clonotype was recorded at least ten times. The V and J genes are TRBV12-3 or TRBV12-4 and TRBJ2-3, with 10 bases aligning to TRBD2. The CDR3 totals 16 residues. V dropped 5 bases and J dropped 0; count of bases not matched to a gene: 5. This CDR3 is CASSPQLAGSTDTQYF. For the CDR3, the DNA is TGTGCCAGCAGTCCACAACTAGCGGGGAGCACAGATACGCAGTATTTT.

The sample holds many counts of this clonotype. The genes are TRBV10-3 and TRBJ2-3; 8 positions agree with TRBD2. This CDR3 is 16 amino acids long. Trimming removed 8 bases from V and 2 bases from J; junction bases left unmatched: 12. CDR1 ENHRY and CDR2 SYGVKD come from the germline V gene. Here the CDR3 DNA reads TGTGCCATCGGGGAAGGGCTAGCGGGTACCACAGATACGCAGTATTTT. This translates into CAIGEGLAGTTDTQYF.

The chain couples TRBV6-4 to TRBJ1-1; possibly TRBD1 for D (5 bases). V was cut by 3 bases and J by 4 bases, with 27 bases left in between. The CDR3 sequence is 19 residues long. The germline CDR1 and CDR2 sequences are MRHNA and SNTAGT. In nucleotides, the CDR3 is TGTGCCAGCAGTGAATACCCGCCGAAGGCAGGGAGGAGAAGCACTGAAGCTTTCTTT. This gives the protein CASSEYPPKAGRRSTEAFF.

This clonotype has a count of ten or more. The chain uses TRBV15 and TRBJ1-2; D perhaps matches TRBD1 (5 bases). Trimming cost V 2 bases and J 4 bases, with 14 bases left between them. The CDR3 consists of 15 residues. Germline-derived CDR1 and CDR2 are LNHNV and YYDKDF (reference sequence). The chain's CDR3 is CATSRRGDVAYGYTF. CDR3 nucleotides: TGTGCCACCAGCAGAAGAGGGGACGTCGCCTATGGCTACACCTTC. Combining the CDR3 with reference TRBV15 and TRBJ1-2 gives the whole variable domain DAMVIQNPRYQVTQFGKPVTLSCSQTLNHNVMYWYQQKSSQAPKLLFHYYDKDFNNEADTPDNFQSRRPNTSFCFLDIRSPGLGDTAMYLCATSRRGDVAYGYTFGSGTRLTVV.

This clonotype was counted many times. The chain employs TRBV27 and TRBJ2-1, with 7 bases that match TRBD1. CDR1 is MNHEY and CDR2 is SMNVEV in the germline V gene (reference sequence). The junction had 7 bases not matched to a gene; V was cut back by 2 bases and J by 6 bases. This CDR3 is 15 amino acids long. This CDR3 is CASSLARGQSNEQFF. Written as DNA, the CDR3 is TGTGCCAGCAGTTTAGCAAGGGGGCAGAGCAATGAGCAGTTCTTC.

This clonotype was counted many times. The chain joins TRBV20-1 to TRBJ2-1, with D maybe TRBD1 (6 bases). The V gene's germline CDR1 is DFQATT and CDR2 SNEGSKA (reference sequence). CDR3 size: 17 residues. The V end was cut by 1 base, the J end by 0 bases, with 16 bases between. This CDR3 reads CSARGQTGRGSYNEQFF. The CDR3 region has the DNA TGCAGTGCTAGAGGCCAGACAGGTAGGGGCTCCTACAATGAGCAGTTCTTC.

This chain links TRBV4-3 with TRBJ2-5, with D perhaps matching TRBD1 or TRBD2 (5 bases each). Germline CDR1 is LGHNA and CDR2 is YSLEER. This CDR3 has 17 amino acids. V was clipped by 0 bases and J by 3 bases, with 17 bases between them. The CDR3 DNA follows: TGCGCCAGCAGCCAAGAAGTAGGGGCTGGGGGAGAAGAGACCCAGTACTTC. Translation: CASSQEVGAGGEETQYF.

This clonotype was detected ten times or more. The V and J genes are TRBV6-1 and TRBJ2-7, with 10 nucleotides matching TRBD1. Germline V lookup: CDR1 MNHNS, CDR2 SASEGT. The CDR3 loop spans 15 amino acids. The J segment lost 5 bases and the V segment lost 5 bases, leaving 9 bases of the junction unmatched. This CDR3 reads CASSFPGTGVHEQYF. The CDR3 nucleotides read TGTGCCAGCAGTTTCCCCGGGACAGGGGTCCACGAGCAGTACTTC.

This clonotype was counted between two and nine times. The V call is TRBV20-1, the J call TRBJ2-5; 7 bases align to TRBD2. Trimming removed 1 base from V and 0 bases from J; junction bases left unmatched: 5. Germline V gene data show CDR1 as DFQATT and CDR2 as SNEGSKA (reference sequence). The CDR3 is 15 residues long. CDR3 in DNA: TGCAGTGCTAGAGGAGGTAGCGGGTACCAAGAGACCCAGTACTTC. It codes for CSARGGSGYQETQYF.

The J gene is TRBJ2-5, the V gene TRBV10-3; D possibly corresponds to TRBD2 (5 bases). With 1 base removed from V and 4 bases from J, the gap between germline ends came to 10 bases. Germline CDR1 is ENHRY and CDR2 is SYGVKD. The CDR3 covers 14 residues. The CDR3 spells CAISEFQEVETQYF. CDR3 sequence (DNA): TGTGCCATCAGTGAGTTCCAGGAGGTAGAGACCCAGTACTTC.

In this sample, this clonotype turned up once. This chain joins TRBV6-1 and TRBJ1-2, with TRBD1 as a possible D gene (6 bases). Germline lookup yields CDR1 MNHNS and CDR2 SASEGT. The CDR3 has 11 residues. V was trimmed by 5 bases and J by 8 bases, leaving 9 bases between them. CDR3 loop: CASSTGNGYTF. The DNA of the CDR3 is TGTGCCAGCAGTACAGGGAACGGCTACACCTTC.

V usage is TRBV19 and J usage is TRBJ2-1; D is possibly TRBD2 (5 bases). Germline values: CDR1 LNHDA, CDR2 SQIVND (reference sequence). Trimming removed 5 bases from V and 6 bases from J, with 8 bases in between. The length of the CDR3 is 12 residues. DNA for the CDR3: TGTGCCAGTAGTCGAGGGTTCAATGAGCAGTTCTTC. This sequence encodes CASSRGFNEQFF.

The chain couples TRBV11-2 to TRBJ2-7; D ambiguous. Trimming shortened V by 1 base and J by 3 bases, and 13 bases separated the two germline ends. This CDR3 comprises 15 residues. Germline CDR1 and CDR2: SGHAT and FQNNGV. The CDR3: CASSLGVNPLYEQYF. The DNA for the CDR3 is TGTGCCAGCAGCTTAGGAGTTAACCCGCTCTACGAGCAGTACTTC.

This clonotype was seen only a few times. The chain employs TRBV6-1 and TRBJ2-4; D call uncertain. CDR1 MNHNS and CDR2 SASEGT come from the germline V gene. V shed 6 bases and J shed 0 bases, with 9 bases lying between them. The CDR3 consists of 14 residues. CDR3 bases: TGTGCCAGCAGGGTTGGTCTAGCCAAAAACATTCAGTACTTC. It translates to CASRVGLAKNIQYF.

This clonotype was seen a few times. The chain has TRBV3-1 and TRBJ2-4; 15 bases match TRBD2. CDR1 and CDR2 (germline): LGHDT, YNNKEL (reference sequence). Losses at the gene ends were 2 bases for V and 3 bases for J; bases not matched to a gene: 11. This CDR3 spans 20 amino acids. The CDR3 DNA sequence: TGTGCCAGCAGCCAAATCAACACCGGGACTAGCGGGAGGTACAAAAACATTCAGTACTTC. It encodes CASSQINTGTSGRYKNIQYF. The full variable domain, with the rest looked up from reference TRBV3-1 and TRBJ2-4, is DTAVSQTPKYLVTQMGNDKSIKCEQNLGHDTMYWYKQDSKKFLKIMFSYNNKELIINETVPNRFSPKSPDKAHLNLHINSLELGDSAVYFCASSQINTGTSGRYKNIQYFGAGTRLSVL.

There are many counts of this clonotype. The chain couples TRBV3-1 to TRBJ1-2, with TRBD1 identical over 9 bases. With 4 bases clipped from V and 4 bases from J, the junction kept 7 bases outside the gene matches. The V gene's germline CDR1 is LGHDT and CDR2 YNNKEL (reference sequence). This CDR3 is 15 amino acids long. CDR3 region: CASSPDRGPSYGYTF. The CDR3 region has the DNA TGTGCCAGCAGCCCGGACAGGGGTCCCTCCTATGGCTACACCTTC.

CDR3 sequence reads: CASRSLAAGFGTQYF. The CDR3 DNA sequence: TGTGCCAGCAGGTCACTAGCGGCGGGCTTTGGTACGCAGTATTTT. The rearrangement uses TRBV6-1 and TRBJ2-3, with 8 bases identical to TRBD2. V gave up 6 bases and J gave up 8 bases; unmatched junction bases: 13. Germline CDR1 reads MNHNS; CDR2 reads SASEGT. The CDR3 covers 15 residues.

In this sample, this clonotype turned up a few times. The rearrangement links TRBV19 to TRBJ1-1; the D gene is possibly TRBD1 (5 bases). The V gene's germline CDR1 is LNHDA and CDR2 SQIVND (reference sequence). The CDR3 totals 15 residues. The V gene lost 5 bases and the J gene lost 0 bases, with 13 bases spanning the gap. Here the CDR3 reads CASSLGRHMNTEAFF. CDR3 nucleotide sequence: TGTGCCAGTAGTCTGGGACGGCACATGAACACTGAAGCTTTCTTT.

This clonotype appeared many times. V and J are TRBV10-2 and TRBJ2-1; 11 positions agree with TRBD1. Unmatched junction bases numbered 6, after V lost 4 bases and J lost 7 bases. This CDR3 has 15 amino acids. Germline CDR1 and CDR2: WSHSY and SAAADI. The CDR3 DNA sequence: TGCGCCAGCAGTGTAGGACAGGGGGCAGTAAATGAGCAGTTCTTC. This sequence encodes CASSVGQGAVNEQFF.

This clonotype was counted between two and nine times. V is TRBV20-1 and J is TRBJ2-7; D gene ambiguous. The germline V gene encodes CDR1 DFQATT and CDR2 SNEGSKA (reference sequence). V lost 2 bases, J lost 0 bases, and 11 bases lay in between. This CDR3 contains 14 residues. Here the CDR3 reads CSARLDMSSYEQYF. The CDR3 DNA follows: TGCAGTGCTAGACTTGACATGAGCTCCTACGAGCAGTACTTC.

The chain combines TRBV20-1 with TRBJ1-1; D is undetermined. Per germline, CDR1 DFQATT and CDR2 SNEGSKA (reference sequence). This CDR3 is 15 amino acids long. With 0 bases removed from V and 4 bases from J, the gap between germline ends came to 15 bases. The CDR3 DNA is TGCAGTGCTAGAGATCAAATGAGGTTAAGCACTGAAGCTTTCTTT. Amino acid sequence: CSARDQMRLSTEAFF.

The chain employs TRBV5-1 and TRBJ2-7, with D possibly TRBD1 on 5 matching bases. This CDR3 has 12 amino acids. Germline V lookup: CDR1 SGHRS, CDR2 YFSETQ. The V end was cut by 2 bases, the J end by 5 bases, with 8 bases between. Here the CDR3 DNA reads TGCGCCAGCAGCTTTAGACAGAACGAGCAGTACTTC. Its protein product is CASSFRQNEQYF.

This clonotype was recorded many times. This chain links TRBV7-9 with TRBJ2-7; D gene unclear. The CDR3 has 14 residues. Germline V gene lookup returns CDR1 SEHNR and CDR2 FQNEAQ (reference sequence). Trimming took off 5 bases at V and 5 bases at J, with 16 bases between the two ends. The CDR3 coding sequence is TGTGCCAGCAGCCCCCCCGAGGTACTACACGAGCAGTACTTC. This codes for CASSPPEVLHEQYF.

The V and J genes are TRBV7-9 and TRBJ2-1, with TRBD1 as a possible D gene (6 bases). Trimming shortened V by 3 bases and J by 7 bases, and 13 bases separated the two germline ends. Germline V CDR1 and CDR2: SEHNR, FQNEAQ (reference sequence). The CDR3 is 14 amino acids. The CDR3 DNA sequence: TGTGCCAGCAGCTTCGCCGACAGGTTGAATGAGCAGTTCTTC. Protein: CASSFADRLNEQFF.

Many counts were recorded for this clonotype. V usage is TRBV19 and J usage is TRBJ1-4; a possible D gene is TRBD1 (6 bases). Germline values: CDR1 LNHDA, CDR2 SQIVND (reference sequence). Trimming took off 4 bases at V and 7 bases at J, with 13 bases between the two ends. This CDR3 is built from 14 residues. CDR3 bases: TGTGCCAGTAGTAGTCAGGGGCGAGGTGAAAAACTGTTTTTT. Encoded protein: CASSSQGRGEKLFF.

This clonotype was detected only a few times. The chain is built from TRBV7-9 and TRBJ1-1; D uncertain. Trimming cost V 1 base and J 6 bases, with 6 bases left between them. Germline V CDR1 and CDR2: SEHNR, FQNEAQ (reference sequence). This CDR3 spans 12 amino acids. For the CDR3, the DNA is TGTGCCAGCAGCTTAGAATTCCCTGAAGCTTTCTTT. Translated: CASSLEFPEAFF.

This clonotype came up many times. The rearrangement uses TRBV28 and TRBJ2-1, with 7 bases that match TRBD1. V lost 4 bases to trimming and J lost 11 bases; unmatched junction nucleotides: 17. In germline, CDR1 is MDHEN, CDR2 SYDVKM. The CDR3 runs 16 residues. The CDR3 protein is CASSYPGQEFFTKQFF. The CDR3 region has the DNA TGTGCCAGCAGTTACCCAGGACAGGAGTTTTTTACCAAGCAGTTCTTC.